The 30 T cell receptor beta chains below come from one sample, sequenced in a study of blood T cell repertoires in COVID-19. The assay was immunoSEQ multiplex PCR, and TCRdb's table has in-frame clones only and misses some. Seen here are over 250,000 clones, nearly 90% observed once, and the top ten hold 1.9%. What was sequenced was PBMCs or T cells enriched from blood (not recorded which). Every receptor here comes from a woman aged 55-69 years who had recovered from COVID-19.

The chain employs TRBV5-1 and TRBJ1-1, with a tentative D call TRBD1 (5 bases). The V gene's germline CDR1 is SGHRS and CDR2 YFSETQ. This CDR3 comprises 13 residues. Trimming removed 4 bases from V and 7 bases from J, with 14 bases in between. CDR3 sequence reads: CASSPYQGFEAFF. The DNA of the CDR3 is TGCGCCAGCAGCCCCTACCAGGGTTTTGAAGCTTTCTTT.

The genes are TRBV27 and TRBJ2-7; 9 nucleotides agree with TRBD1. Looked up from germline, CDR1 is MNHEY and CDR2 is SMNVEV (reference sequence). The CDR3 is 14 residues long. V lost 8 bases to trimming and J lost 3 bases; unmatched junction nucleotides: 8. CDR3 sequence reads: CASCPRQGVYEQYF. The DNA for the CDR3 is TGTGCCAGCTGTCCTCGACAGGGGGTCTACGAGCAGTACTTC.

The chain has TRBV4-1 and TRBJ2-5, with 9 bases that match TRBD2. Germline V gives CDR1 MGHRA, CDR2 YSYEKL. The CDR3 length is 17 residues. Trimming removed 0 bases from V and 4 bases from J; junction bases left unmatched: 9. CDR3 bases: TGCGCCAGCAGCCAAGAATCTTGGCTAGCGGGATTAGAGACCCAGTACTTC. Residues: CASSQESWLAGLETQYF.

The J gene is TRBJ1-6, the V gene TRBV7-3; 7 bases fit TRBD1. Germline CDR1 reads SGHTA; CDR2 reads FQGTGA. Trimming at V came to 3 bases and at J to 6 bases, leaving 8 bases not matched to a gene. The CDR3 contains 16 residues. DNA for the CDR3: TGTGCCAGCAGCTTTCAGGCAGGGGGTCCTAATTCACCCCTCCACTTT. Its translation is CASSFQAGGPNSPLHF.

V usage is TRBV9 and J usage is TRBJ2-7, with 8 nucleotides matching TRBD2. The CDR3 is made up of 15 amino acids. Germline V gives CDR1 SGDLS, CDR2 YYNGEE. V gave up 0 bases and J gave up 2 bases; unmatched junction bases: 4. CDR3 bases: TGTGCCAGCAGCGTAGAGGGCGGGGGGACCTACGAGCAGTACTTC. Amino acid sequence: CASSVEGGGTYEQYF.

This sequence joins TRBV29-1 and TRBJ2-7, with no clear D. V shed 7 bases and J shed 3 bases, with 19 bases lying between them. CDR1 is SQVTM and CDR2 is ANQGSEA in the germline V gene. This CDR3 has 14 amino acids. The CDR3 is CSARAQTPDYEQYF. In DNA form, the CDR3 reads TGCAGCGCCCGAGCCCAAACCCCTGACTACGAGCAGTACTTC.

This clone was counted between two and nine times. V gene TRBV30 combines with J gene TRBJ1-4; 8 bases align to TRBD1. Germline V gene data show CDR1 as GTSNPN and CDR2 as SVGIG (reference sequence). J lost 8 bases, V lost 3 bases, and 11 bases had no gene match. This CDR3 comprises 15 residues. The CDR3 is CAWRPKSGGWEKLFF. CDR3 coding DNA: TGTGCCTGGAGGCCAAAGTCAGGGGGCTGGGAAAAACTGTTTTTT.

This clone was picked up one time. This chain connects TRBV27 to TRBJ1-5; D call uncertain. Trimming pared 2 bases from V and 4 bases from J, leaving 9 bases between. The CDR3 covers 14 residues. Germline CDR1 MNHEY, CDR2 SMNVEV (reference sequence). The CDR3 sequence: CASSLRAGNQPQHF. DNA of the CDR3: TGTGCCAGCAGTTTAAGAGCGGGAAATCAGCCCCAGCATTTT.

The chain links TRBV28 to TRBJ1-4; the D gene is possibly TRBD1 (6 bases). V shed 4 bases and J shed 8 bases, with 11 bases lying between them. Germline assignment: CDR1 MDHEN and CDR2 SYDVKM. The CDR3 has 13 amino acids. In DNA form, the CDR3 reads TGTGCCAGCAGTTACCAGGGGTGGGAAAAACTGTTTTTT. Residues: CASSYQGWEKLFF.

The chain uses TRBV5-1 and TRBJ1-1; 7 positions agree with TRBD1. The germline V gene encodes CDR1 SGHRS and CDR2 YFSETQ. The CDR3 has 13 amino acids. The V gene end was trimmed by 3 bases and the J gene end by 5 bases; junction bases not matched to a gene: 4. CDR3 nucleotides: TGCGCCAGCAGCTCACAGGGGAGAACTGAAGCTTTCTTT. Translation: CASSSQGRTEAFF. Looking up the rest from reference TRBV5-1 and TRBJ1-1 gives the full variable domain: KAGVTQTPRYLIKTRGQQVTLSCSPISGHRSVSWYQQTPGQGLQFLFEYFSETQRNKGNFPGRFSGRQFSNSRSEMNVSTLELGDSALYLCASSSQGRTEAFFGQGTRLTVV.

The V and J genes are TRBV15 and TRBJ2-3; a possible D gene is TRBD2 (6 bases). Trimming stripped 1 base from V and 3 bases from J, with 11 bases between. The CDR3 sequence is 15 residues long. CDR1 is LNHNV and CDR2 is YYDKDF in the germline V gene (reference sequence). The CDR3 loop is CATSRAGVGTDTQYF. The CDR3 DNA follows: TGTGCCACCAGCAGAGCGGGAGTCGGGACAGATACGCAGTATTTT.

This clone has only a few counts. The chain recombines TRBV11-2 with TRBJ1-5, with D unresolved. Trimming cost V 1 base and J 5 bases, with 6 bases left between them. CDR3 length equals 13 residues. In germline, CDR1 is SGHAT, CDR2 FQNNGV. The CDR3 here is CASSLGLYQPQHF. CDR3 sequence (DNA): TGTGCCAGCAGCTTAGGTCTATATCAGCCCCAGCATTTT.

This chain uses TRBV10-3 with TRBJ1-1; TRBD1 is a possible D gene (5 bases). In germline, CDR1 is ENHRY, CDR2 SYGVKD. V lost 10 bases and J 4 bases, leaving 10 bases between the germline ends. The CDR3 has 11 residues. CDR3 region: CASRVRTEAFF. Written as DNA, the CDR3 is TGTGCCAGCAGGGTGCGCACTGAAGCTTTCTTT.

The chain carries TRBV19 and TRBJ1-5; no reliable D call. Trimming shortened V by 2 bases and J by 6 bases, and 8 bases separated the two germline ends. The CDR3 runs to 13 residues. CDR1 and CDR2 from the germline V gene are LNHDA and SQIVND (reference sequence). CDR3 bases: TGTGCCAGTAGTATATGGAGAGGTCAGCCCCAGCATTTT. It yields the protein CASSIWRGQPQHF. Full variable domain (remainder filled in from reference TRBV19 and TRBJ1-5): DGGITQSPKYLFRKEGQNVTLSCEQNLNHDAMYWYRQDPGQGLRLIYYSQIVNDFQKGDIAEGYSVSREKKESFPLTVTSAQKNPTAFYLCASSIWRGQPQHFGDGTRLSIL.

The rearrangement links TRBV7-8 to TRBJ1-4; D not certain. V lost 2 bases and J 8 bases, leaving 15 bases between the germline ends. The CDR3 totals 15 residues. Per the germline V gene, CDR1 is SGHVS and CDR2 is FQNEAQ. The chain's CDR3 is CASSLLRLTYEKLFF. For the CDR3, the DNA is TGTGCCAGCAGCTTATTGAGGCTCACCTACGAAAAACTGTTTTTT.

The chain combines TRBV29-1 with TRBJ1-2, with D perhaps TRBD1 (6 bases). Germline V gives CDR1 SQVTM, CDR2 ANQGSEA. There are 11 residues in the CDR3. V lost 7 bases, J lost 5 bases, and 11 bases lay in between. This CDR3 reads CSGGDIYGYTF. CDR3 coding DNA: TGCAGCGGGGGGGACATTTATGGCTACACCTTC.

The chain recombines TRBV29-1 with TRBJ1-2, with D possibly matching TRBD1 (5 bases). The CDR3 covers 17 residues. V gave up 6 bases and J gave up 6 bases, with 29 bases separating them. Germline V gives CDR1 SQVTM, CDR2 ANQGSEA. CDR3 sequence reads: CSVYGGTAGDFPHGYTF. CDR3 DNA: TGCAGCGTCTACGGAGGGACGGCCGGCGATTTCCCCCATGGCTACACCTTC.

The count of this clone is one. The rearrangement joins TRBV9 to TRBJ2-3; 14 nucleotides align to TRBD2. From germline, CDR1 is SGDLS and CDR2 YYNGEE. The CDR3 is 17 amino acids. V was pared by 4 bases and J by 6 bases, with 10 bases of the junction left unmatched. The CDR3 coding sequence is TGTGCCAGCAGCTTTCCCGGGACTAGCGGGAGTGGGGATACGCAGTATTTT. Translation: CASSFPGTSGSGDTQYF.

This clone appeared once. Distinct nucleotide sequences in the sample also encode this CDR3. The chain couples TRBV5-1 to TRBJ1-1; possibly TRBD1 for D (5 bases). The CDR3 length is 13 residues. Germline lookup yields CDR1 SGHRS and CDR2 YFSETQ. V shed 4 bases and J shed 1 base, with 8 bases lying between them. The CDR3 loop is CASSPGQNTEAFF. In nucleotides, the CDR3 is TGCGCCAGCAGCCCTGGACAGAACACTGAAGCTTTCTTT.

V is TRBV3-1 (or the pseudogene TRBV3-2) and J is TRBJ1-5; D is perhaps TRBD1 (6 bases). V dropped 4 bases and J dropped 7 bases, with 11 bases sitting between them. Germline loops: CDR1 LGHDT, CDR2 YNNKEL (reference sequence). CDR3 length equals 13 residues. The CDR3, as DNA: TGTGCCAGCAGCCGAGGGGGGGGCCAGCCCCAGCATTTT. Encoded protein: CASSRGGGQPQHF.

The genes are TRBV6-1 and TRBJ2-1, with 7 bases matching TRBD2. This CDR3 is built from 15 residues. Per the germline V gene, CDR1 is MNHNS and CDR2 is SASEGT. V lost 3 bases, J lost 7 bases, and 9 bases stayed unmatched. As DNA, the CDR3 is TGTGCCAGCAGTGAGGTTTCTAGCGGTAAAAATGAGCAGTTCTTC. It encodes CASSEVSSGKNEQFF.

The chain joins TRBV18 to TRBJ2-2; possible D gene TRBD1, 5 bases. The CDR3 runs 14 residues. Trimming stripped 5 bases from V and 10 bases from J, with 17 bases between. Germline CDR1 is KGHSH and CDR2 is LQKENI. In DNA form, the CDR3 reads TGTGCCAGCTCAACAGGATTAGCCGGCCCGGAGCTGTTTTTT. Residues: CASSTGLAGPELFF. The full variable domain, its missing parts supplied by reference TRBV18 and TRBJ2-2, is NAGVMQNPRHLVRRRGQEARLRCSPMKGHSHVYWYRQLPEEGLKFMVYLQKENIIDESGMPKERFSAEFPKEGPSILRIQQVVRGDSAAYFCASSTGLAGPELFFGEGSRLTVL.

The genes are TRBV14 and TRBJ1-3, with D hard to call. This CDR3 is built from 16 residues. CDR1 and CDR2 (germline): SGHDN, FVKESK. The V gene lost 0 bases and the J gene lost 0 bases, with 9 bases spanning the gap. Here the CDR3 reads CASSQDRFSSGNTIYF. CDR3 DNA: TGTGCCAGCAGCCAAGACCGGTTCTCCTCTGGAAACACCATATATTTT.

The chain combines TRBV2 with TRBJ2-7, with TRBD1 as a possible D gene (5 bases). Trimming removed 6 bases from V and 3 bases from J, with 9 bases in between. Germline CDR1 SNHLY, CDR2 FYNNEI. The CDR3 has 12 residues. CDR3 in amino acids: CASRTESYEQYF. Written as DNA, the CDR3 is TGTGCCAGCAGGACAGAGAGCTACGAGCAGTACTTC.

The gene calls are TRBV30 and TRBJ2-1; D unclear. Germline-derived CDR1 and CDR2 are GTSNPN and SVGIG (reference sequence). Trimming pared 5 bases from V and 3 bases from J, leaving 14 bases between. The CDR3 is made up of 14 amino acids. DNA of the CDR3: TGTGCCTGGGAAGAAGGAGAAGGCTACAATGAGCAGTTCTTC. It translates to CAWEEGEGYNEQFF.

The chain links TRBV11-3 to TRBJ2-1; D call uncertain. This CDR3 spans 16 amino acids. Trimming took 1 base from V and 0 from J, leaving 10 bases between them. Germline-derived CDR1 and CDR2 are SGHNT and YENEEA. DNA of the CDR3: TGTGCCAGCAGCTTAGCCCCGGGTAGCTCCTACAATGAGCAGTTCTTC. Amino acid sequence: CASSLAPGSSYNEQFF.

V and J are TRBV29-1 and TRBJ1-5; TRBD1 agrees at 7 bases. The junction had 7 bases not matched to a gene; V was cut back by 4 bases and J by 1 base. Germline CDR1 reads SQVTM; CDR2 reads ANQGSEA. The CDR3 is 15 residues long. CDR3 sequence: CSVAGDSRSNQPQHF. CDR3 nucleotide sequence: TGCAGCGTTGCGGGGGACAGCCGAAGCAATCAGCCCCAGCATTTT.

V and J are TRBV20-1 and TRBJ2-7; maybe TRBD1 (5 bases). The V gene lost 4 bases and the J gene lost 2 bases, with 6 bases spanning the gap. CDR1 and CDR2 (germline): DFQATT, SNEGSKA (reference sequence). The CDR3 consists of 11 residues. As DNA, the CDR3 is TGCAGTGCTAAAGGGGCCTACGAGCAGTACTTC. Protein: CSAKGAYEQYF.

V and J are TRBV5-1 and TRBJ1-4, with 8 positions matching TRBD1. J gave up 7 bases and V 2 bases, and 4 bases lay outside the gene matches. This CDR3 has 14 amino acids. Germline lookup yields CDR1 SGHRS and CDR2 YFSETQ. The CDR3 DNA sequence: TGCGCCAGCAGCTTAGGGACAGGCAGTGAAAAACTGTTTTTT. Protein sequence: CASSLGTGSEKLFF.

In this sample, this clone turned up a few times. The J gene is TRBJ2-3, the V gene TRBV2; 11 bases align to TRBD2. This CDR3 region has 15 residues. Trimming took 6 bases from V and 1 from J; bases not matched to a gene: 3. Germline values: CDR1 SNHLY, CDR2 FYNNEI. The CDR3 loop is CASRDSGGGTDTQYF. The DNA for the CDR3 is TGTGCCAGCAGGGATAGCGGGGGGGGCACAGATACGCAGTATTTT.